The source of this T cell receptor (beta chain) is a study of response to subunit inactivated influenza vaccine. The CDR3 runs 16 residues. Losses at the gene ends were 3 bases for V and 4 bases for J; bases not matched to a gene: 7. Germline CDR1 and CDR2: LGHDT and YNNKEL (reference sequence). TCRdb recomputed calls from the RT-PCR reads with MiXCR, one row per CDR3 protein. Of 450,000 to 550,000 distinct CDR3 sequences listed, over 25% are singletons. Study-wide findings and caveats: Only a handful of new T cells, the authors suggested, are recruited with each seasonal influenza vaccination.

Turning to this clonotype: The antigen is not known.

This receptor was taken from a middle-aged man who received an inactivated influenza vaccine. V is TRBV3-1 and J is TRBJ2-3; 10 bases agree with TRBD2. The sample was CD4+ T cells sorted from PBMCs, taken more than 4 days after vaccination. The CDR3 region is CASSQPTSGQADTQYF. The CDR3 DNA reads TGTGCCAGCAGCCAGCCGACTAGCGGGCAGGCAGATACGCAGTATTTT.